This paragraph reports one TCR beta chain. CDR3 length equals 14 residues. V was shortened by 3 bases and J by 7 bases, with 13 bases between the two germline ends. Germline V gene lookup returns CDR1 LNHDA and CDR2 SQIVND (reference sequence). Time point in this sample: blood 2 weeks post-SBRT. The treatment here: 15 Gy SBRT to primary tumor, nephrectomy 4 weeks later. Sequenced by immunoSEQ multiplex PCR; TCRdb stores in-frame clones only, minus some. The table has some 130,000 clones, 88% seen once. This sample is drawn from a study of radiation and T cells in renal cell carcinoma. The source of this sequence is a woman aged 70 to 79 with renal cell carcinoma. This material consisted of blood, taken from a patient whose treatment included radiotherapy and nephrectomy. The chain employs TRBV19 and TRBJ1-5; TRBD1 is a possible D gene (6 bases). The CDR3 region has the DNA TGTGCCAGTAGTATGGGGGGGCAGGTACAGCCCCAGCATTTT. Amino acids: CASSMGGQVQPQHF. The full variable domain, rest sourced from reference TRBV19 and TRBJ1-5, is DGGITQSPKYLFRKEGQNVTLSCEQNLNHDAMYWYRQDPGQGLRLIYYSQIVNDFQKGDIAEGYSVSREKKESFPLTVTSAQKNPTAFYLCASSMGGQVQPQHFGDGTRLSIL.